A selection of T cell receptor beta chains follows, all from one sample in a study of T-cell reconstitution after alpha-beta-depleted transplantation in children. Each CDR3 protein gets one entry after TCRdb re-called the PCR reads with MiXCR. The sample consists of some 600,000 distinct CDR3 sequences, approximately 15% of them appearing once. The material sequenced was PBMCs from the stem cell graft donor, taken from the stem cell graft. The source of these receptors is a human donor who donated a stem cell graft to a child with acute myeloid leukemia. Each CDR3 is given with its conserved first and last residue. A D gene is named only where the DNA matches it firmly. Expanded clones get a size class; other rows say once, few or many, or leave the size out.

CDR3 protein: CASSQDTGTGNTIYF; D gene: NA; CDR3 length: 15; V gene: TRBV4-3; J gene: TRBJ1-3; clone size: NA
CDR3 protein: CASSFYNMNTEAFF; D gene: NA; CDR3 length: 14; V gene: TRBV7-9; J gene: TRBJ1-1; clone size: NA
CDR3 protein: CATSDFGRGGEQFF; D gene: TRBD2; CDR3 length: 14; V gene: TRBV24-1; J gene: TRBJ2-1; clone size: NA
CDR3 protein: CASGLGTGRRDTDTQYF; D gene: NA; CDR3 length: 17; V gene: TRBV12-5; J gene: TRBJ2-3; clone size: few
CDR3 protein: CSAAGGAGGETQYF; D gene: TRBD2; CDR3 length: 14; V gene: TRBV20-1; J gene: TRBJ2-5; clone size: few
CDR3 protein: CASSLGGRSDTQYF; D gene: NA; CDR3 length: 14; V gene: TRBV7-2; J gene: TRBJ2-3; clone size: many
CDR3 protein: CSAMRGHEQFF; D gene: NA; CDR3 length: 11; V gene: TRBV20-1; J gene: TRBJ2-1; clone size: many
CDR3 protein: CASSLDRAAETQYF; D gene: NA; CDR3 length: 14; V gene: TRBV7-2; J gene: TRBJ2-5; clone size: many
CDR3 protein: CSASTVPFGAGELFF; D gene: NA; CDR3 length: 15; V gene: TRBV20-1; J gene: TRBJ2-2; clone size: many
CDR3 protein: CSASWVGRNEQFF; D gene: NA; CDR3 length: 13; V gene: TRBV20-1; J gene: TRBJ2-1; clone size: many
CDR3 protein: CATSRDKGSNQPQHF; D gene: NA; CDR3 length: 15; V gene: TRBV15; J gene: TRBJ1-5; clone size: many
CDR3 protein: CASSLAAKDFYEQYF; D gene: NA; CDR3 length: 15; V gene: TRBV7-2; J gene: TRBJ2-7; clone size: few
CDR3 protein: CASRLSGSTDTQYF; D gene: NA; CDR3 length: 14; V gene: TRBV7-3; J gene: TRBJ2-3; clone size: few
CDR3 protein: CASSQDRGDTGELFF; D gene: TRBD1; CDR3 length: 15; V gene: TRBV7-3; J gene: TRBJ2-2; clone size: NA
CDR3 protein: CSGAASYNEQFF; D gene: NA; CDR3 length: 12; V gene: TRBV20-1; J gene: TRBJ2-1; clone size: few
CDR3 protein: CSAGTGRANEQFF; D gene: TRBD1; CDR3 length: 13; V gene: TRBV20-1; J gene: TRBJ2-1; clone size: NA
CDR3 protein: CASSFAGDQETQYF; D gene: NA; CDR3 length: 14; V gene: TRBV7-7; J gene: TRBJ2-5; clone size: few
CDR3 protein: CASTHSGGPMQYF; D gene: TRBD2; CDR3 length: 13; V gene: TRBV7-9; J gene: TRBJ2-3; clone size: NA
CDR3 protein: CASSPGTGTNTGELFF; D gene: TRBD1; CDR3 length: 16; V gene: TRBV7-7; J gene: TRBJ2-2; clone size: NA
CDR3 protein: CASSQGTRSGGADYEQFF; D gene: TRBD2; CDR3 length: 18; V gene: TRBV4-1; J gene: TRBJ2-1; clone size: NA
CDR3 protein: CASSQLGQGEAFF; D gene: TRBD1; CDR3 length: 13; V gene: TRBV9; J gene: TRBJ1-1; clone size: many
CDR3 protein: CASSFGRQETQYF; D gene: NA; CDR3 length: 13; V gene: TRBV12-3/TRBV12-4; J gene: TRBJ2-5; clone size: many
CDR3 protein: CASRTNWAMNTEAFF; D gene: NA; CDR3 length: 15; V gene: TRBV12-3/TRBV12-4; J gene: TRBJ1-1; clone size: few
CDR3 protein: CASSGFWAPQVSQETQYF; D gene: NA; CDR3 length: 18; V gene: TRBV25-1; J gene: TRBJ2-5; clone size: many
CDR3 protein: CASRPGLGGNTIYF; D gene: NA; CDR3 length: 14; V gene: TRBV6-1; J gene: TRBJ1-3; clone size: few
CDR3 protein: CSVRGGTDTQYF; D gene: NA; CDR3 length: 12; V gene: TRBV20-1; J gene: TRBJ2-3; clone size: many
CDR3 protein: CSVTTGVGGSYNEQFF; D gene: NA; CDR3 length: 16; V gene: TRBV29-1; J gene: TRBJ2-1; clone size: many
CDR3 protein: CSARGQHNQPQHF; D gene: NA; CDR3 length: 13; V gene: TRBV20-1; J gene: TRBJ1-5; clone size: many
CDR3 protein: CASSQGQGYFGYTF; D gene: TRBD1; CDR3 length: 14; V gene: TRBV7-8; J gene: TRBJ1-2; clone size: many
CDR3 protein: CASSVPLGQNTEAFF; D gene: NA; CDR3 length: 15; V gene: TRBV28; J gene: TRBJ1-1; clone size: few
CDR3 protein: CASMVGGSYNEQFF; D gene: TRBD2; CDR3 length: 14; V gene: TRBV13; J gene: TRBJ2-1; clone size: NA
CDR3 protein: CASSGGYPYEQYF; D gene: NA; CDR3 length: 13; V gene: TRBV14; J gene: TRBJ2-7; clone size: few
CDR3 protein: CSARTGPTDLSGNTIYF; D gene: NA; CDR3 length: 17; V gene: TRBV20-1; J gene: TRBJ1-3; clone size: NA
CDR3 protein: CASSLGPNGANVLTF; D gene: NA; CDR3 length: 15; V gene: TRBV11-1; J gene: TRBJ2-6; clone size: NA
CDR3 protein: CASSLGGGRNTEAFF; D gene: NA; CDR3 length: 15; V gene: TRBV12-3/TRBV12-4; J gene: TRBJ1-1; clone size: many
CDR3 protein: CSLLRDPRGPLHF; D gene: NA; CDR3 length: 13; V gene: TRBV20-1; J gene: TRBJ1-6; clone size: NA
CDR3 protein: CASSLTAGETQYF; D gene: NA; CDR3 length: 13; V gene: TRBV5-6; J gene: TRBJ2-5; clone size: many
CDR3 protein: CATVGGERLPQHF; D gene: NA; CDR3 length: 13; V gene: TRBV6-6; J gene: TRBJ1-5; clone size: many
CDR3 protein: CASSPREAPETQYF; D gene: TRBD2; CDR3 length: 14; V gene: TRBV12-3/TRBV12-4; J gene: TRBJ2-5; clone size: few
CDR3 protein: CSVEVSGANVLTF; D gene: NA; CDR3 length: 13; V gene: TRBV29-1; J gene: TRBJ2-6; clone size: many
CDR3 protein: CASSDTSGGTDTQYF; D gene: TRBD2; CDR3 length: 15; V gene: TRBV6-4; J gene: TRBJ2-3; clone size: many
CDR3 protein: CASTFLRDPTIQYF; D gene: NA; CDR3 length: 14; V gene: TRBV5-6; J gene: TRBJ2-4; clone size: many
CDR3 protein: CASSSSQGSDEQYF; D gene: NA; CDR3 length: 14; V gene: TRBV5-1; J gene: TRBJ2-7; clone size: few
CDR3 protein: CASSWSIGGGYTF; D gene: NA; CDR3 length: 13; V gene: TRBV5-6; J gene: TRBJ1-2; clone size: many
CDR3 protein: CASSPPGVRKEKLFF; D gene: NA; CDR3 length: 15; V gene: TRBV7-2; J gene: TRBJ1-4; clone size: NA
CDR3 protein: CASGTTSNQPQHF; D gene: NA; CDR3 length: 13; V gene: TRBV7-2; J gene: TRBJ1-5; clone size: NA